This TCR beta chain was sequenced for a study of OX40 agonist ivuxolimab in advanced cancers. Findings and limits, study-wide: Expansion of clones was among the lowest in partial responders at 0.1-3.0 mg/kg. Expanded clones belonging to CD8+ T cells outnumbered, on average, those of CD4+.

To note about this clone: Its antigen remains unknown.

This CDR3 is built from 15 residues. Germline CDR1 is SGHDN and CDR2 is FVKESK. V gave up 3 bases and J gave up 9 bases; unmatched junction bases: 11. Sequencing was performed with immunoSEQ multiplex PCR; in TCRdb, only in-frame clones are kept and a portion is missing. In the table there are roughly 95,000 clones, just over 85% of which are singletons. Blood draws occurred at baseline, cycle 4 day 1, and cycle 7 day 1. The sequence was obtained from an adult with an advanced solid tumor such as melanoma, head and neck, liver or kidney cancer. The specimen comprised CD4+ or CD8+ T cells sorted from blood, sampled in a trial of the OX40 agonist ivuxolimab. This rearrangement joins TRBV14 to TRBJ2-1, with 7 bases fitting TRBD2. CDR3 protein: CASSQSSGLVLEQFF. The CDR3, as DNA: TGTGCCAGCAGCCAGAGTAGCGGGCTTGTTCTTGAGCAGTTCTTC.